The 8 T cell receptor beta chains listed next were all sequenced from one sample in a study of blood T cell repertoires in COVID-19. Method: immunoSEQ multiplex PCR; TCRdb's copy keeps in-frame clones and lacks some. The sample shows about 120,000 clones, roughly 80% of them seen only once. The sequencing sample was made of peripheral blood. These receptors came from a human donor in a cohort sampled during active COVID-19.

This clone was picked up a small number of times. Mismatch with germline at one junction end may stem from a read error. V gene TRBV4-1 combines with J gene TRBJ2-7; D call uncertain. The CDR3 is 13 residues long. CDR1 is MGHRA and CDR2 is YSYEKL in the germline V gene. In DNA, the CDR3 is TGCGCCAGCAGCCACCCTTTCTCCCACGAGCAGTACTTC. The encoded protein is CASSHPFSHEQYF.

The chain is built from TRBV10-3 and TRBJ1-2; 7 bases agree with TRBD1. Trimming removed 2 bases from V and 8 bases from J; junction bases left unmatched: 14. The CDR3 contains 16 residues. Germline CDR1 is ENHRY and CDR2 is SYGVKD. The CDR3 is CAISEPKDRSIGGYTF. DNA for the CDR3: TGTGCCATCAGTGAGCCGAAGGACAGGAGCATAGGGGGCTACACCTTC.

The count of this clone is one. The V and J genes are TRBV7-9 and TRBJ1-1; D may be TRBD1 (5 bases). CDR1 SEHNR and CDR2 FQNEAQ come from the germline V gene (reference sequence). The V and J ends lost 1 base and 4 bases respectively, with 10 bases between them. The CDR3 covers 14 residues. This chain's CDR3 is CASSLGAQGTEAFF. Here the CDR3 DNA reads TGTGCCAGCAGCTTAGGGGCTCAGGGCACTGAAGCTTTCTTT.

This chain connects TRBV13 to TRBJ1-1; perhaps TRBD1 as D (5 bases). V was shortened by 5 bases and J by 4 bases, with 8 bases between the two germline ends. Germline lookup yields CDR1 PRHDT and CDR2 FYEKMQ (reference sequence). The CDR3 spans 12 residues. CDR3 in DNA: TGTGCCAGCAGCGGGACTTTCACTGAAGCTTTCTTT. Encoded protein: CASSGTFTEAFF.

The V call is TRBV5-1, the J call TRBJ2-3; 10 nucleotides line up with TRBD2. The CDR3 contains 14 residues. V was pared by 4 bases and J by 3 bases, with 2 bases of the junction left unmatched. Germline CDR1 and CDR2: SGHRS and YFSETQ. CDR3 sequence (DNA): TGCGCCAGCAGCCTTAGCGGGGGGACAGATACGCAGTATTTT. Amino acids: CASSLSGGTDTQYF.

The chain carries TRBV13 and TRBJ2-2; 7 bases agree with TRBD2. Trimming at V came to 7 bases and at J to 4 bases, leaving 3 bases not matched to a gene. In germline, CDR1 is PRHDT, CDR2 FYEKMQ (reference sequence). The CDR3 extends over 13 amino acids. The CDR3 nucleotides are TGTGCCAGCACCGGGGGGTCCACCGGGGAGCTGTTTTTT. It translates to CASTGGSTGELFF.

The gene calls are TRBV19 and TRBJ2-5, with D perhaps matching TRBD2 (6 bases). Trimming left V 5 bases short and J 2 bases short, with 15 bases between. Germline V gives CDR1 LNHDA, CDR2 SQIVND (reference sequence). The CDR3 spans 15 residues. The CDR3 sequence is CASSLTAGSQETQYF. The CDR3 region has the DNA TGTGCCAGTAGTCTGACAGCGGGCAGTCAAGAGACCCAGTACTTC.

The rearrangement joins TRBV28 to TRBJ2-3; D not certain. V lost 6 bases to trimming and J lost 1 base, with 8 bases between them. The CDR3 extends over 13 amino acids. CDR1 and CDR2 from the germline V gene are MDHEN and SYDVKM. The CDR3 spells CASSLSGTDTQYF. The CDR3 coding sequence is TGTGCCAGCAGCCTCAGTGGCACAGATACGCAGTATTTT.